This TCR beta chain was identified during a study of immune cell composition in non-small cell lung cancer. Regarding the study as a whole: No significant correlation existed between pack-years smoked and tumour clonality.

Normal lung was sampled as far from the tumour as possible, at least 3 cm. This clone is a singleton in its sample. Antigen: not known. The protocol was immunoSEQ multiplex PCR, while the TCRdb copy is restricted to in-frame clones and leaves out a portion. The sample lists around 3,500 clones; almost 75% were seen once. CDR1 is MDHEN, CDR2 SYDVKM, per germline. V was shortened by 3 bases and J by 3 bases, with 23 bases between the two germline ends. The CDR3 totals 18 residues. This receptor was taken from a human donor with non-small cell lung cancer. This chain connects TRBV28 to TRBJ1-2; a weak D match, TRBD1 (5 bases). Input material: non-adjacent lung tissue. CDR3 amino acids: CASSLESGGGTSYYGYTF. CDR3 in DNA: TGTGCCAGCAGTTTGGAGTCGGGTGGAGGGACCAGCTACTATGGCTACACCTTC.